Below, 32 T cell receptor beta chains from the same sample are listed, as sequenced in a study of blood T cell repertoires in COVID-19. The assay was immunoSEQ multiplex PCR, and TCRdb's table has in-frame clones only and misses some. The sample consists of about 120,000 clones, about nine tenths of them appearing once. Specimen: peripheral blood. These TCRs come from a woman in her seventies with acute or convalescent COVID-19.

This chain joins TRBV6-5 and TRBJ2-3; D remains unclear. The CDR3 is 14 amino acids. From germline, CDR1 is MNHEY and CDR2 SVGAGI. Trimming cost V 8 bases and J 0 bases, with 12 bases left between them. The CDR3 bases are TGTGCCAGCCCCCAGGTTGGGAGCACAGATACGCAGTATTTT. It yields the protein CASPQVGSTDTQYF.

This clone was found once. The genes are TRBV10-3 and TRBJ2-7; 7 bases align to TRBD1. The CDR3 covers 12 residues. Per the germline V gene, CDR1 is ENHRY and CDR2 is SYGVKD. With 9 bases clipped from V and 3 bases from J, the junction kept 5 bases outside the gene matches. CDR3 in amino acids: CAIDRDGYEQYF. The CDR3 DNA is TGTGCCATAGACAGGGATGGCTACGAGCAGTACTTC.

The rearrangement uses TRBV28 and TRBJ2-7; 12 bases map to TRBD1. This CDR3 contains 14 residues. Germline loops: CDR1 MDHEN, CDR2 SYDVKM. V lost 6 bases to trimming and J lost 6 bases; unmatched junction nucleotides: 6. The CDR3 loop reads CASSPGTGGSEQYF. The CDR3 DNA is TGTGCCAGCAGCCCCGGGACAGGGGGCTCCGAGCAGTACTTC.

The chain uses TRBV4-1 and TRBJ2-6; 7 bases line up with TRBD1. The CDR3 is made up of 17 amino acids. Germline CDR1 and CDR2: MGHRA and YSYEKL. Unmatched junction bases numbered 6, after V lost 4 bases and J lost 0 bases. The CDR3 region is CASSLRDRSSGANVLTF. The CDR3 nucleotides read TGCGCCAGCAGCCTAAGGGACAGAAGCTCTGGGGCCAACGTCCTGACTTTC.

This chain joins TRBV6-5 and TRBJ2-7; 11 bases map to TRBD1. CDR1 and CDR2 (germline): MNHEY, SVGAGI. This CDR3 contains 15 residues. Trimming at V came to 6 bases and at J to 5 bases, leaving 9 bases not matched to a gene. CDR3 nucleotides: TGTGCCAGCAGGGGAAGGGACAGGGGGTCGGACGAGCAGTACTTC. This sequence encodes CASRGRDRGSDEQYF.

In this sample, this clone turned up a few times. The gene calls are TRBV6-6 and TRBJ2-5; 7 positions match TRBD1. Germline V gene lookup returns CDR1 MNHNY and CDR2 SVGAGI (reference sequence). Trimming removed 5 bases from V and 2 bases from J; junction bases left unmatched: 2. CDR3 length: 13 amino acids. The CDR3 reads CASSHRGQETQYF. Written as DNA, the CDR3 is TGTGCCAGCAGTCACAGGGGTCAAGAGACCCAGTACTTC.

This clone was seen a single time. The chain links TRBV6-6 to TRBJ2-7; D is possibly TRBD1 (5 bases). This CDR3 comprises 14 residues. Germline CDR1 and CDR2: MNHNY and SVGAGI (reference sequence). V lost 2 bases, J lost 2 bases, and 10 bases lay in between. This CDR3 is CASSYLQGTYEQYF. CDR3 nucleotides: TGTGCCAGCAGTTACCTCCAGGGCACCTACGAGCAGTACTTC.

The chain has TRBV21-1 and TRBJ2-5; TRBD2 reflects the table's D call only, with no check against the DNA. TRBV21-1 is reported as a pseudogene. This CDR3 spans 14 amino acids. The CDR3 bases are TGTGCCAGCAGCATCGTGGGGGGTGGAGAGACCCAGTACTTC. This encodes CASSIVGGGETQYF.

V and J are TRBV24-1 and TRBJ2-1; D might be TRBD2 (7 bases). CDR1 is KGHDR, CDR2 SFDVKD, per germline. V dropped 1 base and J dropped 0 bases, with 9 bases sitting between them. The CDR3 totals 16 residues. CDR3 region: CATSDLGGDSYNEQFF. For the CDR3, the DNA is TGTGCCACCAGTGATTTAGGGGGGGACTCCTACAATGAGCAGTTCTTC.

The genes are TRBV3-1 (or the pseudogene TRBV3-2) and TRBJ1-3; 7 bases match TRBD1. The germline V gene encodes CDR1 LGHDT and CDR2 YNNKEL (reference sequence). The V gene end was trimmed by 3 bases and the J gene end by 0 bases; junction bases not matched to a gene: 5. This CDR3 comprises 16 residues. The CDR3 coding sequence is TGTGCCAGCAGCCACTCCAGACAGGGCTCTGGAAACACCATATATTTT. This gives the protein CASSHSRQGSGNTIYF.

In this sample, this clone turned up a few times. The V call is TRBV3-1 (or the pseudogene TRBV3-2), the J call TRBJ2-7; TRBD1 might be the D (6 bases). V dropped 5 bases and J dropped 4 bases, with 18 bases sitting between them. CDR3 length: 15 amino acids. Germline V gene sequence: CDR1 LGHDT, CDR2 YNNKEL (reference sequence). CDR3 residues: CASSLADRQGYEQYF. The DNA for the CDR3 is TGTGCCAGCAGCTTGGCCGACAGGCAGGGGTACGAGCAGTACTTC.

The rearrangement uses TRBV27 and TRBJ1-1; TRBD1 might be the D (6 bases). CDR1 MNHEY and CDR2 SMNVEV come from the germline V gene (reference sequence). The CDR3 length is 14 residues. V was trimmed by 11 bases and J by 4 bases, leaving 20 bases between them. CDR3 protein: CAGGLQGEVTEAFF. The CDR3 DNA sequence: TGTGCCGGGGGCCTACAGGGAGAAGTCACTGAAGCTTTCTTT.

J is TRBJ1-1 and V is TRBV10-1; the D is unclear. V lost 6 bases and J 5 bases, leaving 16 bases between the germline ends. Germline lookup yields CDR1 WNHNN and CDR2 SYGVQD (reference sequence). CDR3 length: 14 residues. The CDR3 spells CASRSDPGRTEAFF. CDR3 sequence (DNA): TGCGCCAGCAGGTCGGACCCGGGAAGAACTGAAGCTTTCTTT.

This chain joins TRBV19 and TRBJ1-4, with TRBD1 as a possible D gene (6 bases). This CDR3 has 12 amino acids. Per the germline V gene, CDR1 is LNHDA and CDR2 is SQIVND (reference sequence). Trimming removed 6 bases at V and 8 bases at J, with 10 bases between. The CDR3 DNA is TGTGCCAGTAGACAGGGTGGAGAAAAACTGTTTTTT. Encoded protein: CASRQGGEKLFF.

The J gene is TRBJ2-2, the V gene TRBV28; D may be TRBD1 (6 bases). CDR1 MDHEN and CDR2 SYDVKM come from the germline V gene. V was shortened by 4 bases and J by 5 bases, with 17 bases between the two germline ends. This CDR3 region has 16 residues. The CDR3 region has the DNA TGTGCCAGCAGTTACCGGGACACGGGTCGGACCGGGGAGCTGTTTTTT. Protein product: CASSYRDTGRTGELFF.

In DNA, the CDR3 is TGTGCCAGCAGTCAGGACAGAGGATTTTACAATGAGCAGTTCTTC. It translates to CASSQDRGFYNEQFF. The chain recombines TRBV11-3 with TRBJ2-1, with D possibly TRBD1 on 6 matching bases. V dropped 6 bases and J dropped 4 bases, with 16 bases sitting between them. Germline CDR1 and CDR2: SGHNT and YENEEA. This CDR3 comprises 15 residues.

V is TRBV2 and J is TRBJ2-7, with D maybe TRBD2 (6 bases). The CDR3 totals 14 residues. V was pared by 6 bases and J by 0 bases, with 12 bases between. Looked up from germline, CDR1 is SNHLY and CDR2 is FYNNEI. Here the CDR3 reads CASSADGSSYEQYF. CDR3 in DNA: TGTGCCAGCAGCGCGGACGGGAGCTCCTACGAGCAGTACTTC.

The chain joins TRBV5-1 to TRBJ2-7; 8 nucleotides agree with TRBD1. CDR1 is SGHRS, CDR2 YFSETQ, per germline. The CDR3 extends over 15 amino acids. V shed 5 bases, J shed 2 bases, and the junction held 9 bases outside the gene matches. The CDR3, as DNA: TGCGCCAGCAGGGACCGGGACAGGAACACCTACGAGCAGTACTTC. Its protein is CASRDRDRNTYEQYF.

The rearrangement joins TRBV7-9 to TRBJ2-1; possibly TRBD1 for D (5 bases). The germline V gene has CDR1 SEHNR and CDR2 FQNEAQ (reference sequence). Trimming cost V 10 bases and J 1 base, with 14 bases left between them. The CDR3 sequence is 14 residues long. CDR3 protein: CATPGQGSYNEQFF. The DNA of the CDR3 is TGTGCCACCCCAGGTCAGGGTTCCTACAATGAGCAGTTCTTC.

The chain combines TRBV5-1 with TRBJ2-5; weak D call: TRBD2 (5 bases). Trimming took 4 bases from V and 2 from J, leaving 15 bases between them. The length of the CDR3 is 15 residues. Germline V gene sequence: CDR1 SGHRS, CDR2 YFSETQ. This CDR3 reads CASSQRTGRQETQYF. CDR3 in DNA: TGCGCCAGCAGCCAACGGACTGGCAGGCAAGAGACCCAGTACTTC. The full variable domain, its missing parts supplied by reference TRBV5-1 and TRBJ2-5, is KAGVTQTPRYLIKTRGQQVTLSCSPISGHRSVSWYQQTPGQGLQFLFEYFSETQRNKGNFPGRFSGRQFSNSRSEMNVSTLELGDSALYLCASSQRTGRQETQYFGPGTRLLVL.

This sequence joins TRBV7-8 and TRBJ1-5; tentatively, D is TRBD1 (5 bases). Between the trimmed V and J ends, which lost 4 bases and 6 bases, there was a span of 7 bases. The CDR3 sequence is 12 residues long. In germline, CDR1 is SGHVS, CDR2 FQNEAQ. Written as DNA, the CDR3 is TGTGCCAGCAGCTGGGGGGGTCAGCCCCAGCATTTT. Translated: CASSWGGQPQHF.

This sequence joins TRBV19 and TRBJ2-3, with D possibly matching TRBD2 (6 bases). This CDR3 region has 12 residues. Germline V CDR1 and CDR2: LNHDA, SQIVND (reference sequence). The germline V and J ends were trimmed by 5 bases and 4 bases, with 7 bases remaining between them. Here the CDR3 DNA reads TGTGCCAGTAGTGGCGGGGCAGATACGCAGTATTTT. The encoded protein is CASSGGADTQYF.

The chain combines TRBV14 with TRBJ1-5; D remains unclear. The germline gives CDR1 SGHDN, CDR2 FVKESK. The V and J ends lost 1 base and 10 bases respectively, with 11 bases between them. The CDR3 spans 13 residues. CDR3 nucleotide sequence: TGTGCCAGCAGCCAAGTTACTGAGGGCCCCCAGCATTTT. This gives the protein CASSQVTEGPQHF.

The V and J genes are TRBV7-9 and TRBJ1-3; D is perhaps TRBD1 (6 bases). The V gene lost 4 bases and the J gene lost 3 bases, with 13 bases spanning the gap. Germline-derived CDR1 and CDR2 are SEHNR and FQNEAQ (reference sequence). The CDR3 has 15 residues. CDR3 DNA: TGTGCCAGCAGCTCGGACAGTTCCCTTGGAAACACCATATATTTT. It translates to CASSSDSSLGNTIYF. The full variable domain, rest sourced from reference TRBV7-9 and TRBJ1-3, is DTGVSQNPRHKITKRGQNVTFRCDPISEHNRLYWYRQTLGQGPEFLTYFQNEAQLEKSRLLSDRFSAERPKGSFSTLEIQRTEQGDSAMYLCASSSDSSLGNTIYFGEGSWLTVV.

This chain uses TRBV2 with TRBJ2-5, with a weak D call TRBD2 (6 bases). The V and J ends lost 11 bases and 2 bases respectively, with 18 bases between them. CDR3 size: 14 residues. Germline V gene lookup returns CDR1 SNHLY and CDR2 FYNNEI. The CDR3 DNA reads TGTGCCGGAACGGGAGAGGGGATACAAGAGACCCAGTACTTC. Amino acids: CAGTGEGIQETQYF.

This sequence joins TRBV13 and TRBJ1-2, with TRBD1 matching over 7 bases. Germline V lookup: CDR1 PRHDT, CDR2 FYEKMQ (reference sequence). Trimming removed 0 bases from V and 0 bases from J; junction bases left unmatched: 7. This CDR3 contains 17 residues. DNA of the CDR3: TGTGCCAGCAGCTTAGGCGGGGACAGCAGTACTAACTATGGCTACACCTTC. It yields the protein CASSLGGDSSTNYGYTF.

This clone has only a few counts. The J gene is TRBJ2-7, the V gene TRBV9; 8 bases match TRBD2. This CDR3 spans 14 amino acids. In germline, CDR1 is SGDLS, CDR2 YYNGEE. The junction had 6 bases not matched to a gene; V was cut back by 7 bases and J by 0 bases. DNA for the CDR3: TGTGCCAGCGGAGGCGGGGGGAACTCCTACGAGCAGTACTTC. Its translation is CASGGGGNSYEQYF.

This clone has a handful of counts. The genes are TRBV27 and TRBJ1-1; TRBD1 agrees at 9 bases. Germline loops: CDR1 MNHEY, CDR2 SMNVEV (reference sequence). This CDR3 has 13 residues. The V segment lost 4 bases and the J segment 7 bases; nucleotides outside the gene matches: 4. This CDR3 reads CASSSGTGIEAFF. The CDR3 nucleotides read TGTGCCAGCAGTTCCGGGACAGGGATTGAAGCTTTCTTT.

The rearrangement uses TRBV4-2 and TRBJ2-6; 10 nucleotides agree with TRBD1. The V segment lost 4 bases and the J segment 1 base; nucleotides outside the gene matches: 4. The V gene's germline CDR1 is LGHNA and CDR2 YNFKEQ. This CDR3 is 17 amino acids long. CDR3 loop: CASSPRDRGSGANVLTF. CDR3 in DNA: TGTGCCAGCAGCCCTCGGGACAGGGGATCTGGGGCCAACGTCCTGACTTTC.

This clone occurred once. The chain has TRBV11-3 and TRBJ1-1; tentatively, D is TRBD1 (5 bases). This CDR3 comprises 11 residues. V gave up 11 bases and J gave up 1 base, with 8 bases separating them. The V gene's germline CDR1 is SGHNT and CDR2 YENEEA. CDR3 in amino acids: CACQGNTEAFF. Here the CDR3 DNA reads TGTGCCTGCCAGGGGAACACTGAAGCTTTCTTT.

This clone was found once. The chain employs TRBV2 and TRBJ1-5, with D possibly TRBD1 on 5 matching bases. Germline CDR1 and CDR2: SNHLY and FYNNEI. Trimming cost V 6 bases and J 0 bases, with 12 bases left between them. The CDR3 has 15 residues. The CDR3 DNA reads TGTGCCAGCAGGTACAGGACGGATAGCAATCAGCCCCAGCATTTT. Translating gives CASRYRTDSNQPQHF.

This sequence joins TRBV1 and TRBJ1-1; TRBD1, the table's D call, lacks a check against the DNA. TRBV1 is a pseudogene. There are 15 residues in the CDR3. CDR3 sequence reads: CTSRSGPRDYPEAFF. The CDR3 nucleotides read TGCACCAGCAGATCCGGTCCCAGGGATTACCCTGAAGCTTTCTTT.